These T cell receptor beta chains were read from a single sample in a study of blood T cell repertoires in COVID-19. The data were produced by immunoSEQ multiplex PCR, yet TCRdb's version contains in-frame clones alone and is incomplete. The repertoire holds about 170,000 clones, with 80% to 95% as singletons. Sequencing was performed on peripheral blood. All receptors come from a man aged 30 to 39 with COVID-19, enrolled during active disease. Both conserved end residues are part of each CDR3. The D gene is left open where the match is weak. Rows may omit the clone size; those that give it use once, few, many or a size class.

clone size,D gene,J gene,V gene,CDR3 DNA,CDR3 protein
NA,NA,TRBJ1-1,TRBV6-5,TGTGCCAGCAGTCGACAGACGAACACTGAAGCTTTCTTT,CASSRQTNTEAFF
NA,TRBD1,TRBJ1-1,TRBV7-9,TGTGCCAGCAGCTTGTTGCCGCAGGGGGCTACATTACGGACTGAAGCTTTCTTT,CASSLLPQGATLRTEAFF
NA,TRBD1,TRBJ2-7,TRBV25-1,TGTGCCAGCAGCGGAAACAGAATCGGGACAGGGGGTCACGAGCAGTACTTC,CASSGNRIGTGGHEQYF
NA,NA,TRBJ2-7,TRBV19,TGTGCCAGTAGCTTTCCGGACATGGGTCCCCACGAGCAGTACTTC,CASSFPDMGPHEQYF
NA,NA,TRBJ1-5,TRBV21-1,TGTGCCAGCACCAAGGGACAGGGGGCCCAGCCCCAGCATTTT,CASTKGQGAQPQHF
NA,TRBD2,TRBJ2-1,TRBV19,TGTGCCAGTAGTGAGGGACTAGCGGGACAGTGGGAACAGTTCTTC,CASSEGLAGQWEQFF
NA,NA,TRBJ1-5,TRBV7-2,TGTGCCAGCAGCTTACAGGGGAATAGAGATCAGCCCCAGCATTTT,CASSLQGNRDQPQHF
NA,NA,TRBJ1-2,TRBV5-1,TGCGCCAGCAGCTTGGCTGGGGCAGGGGCGAAAAATAACTATGGCTACACCTTC,CASSLAGAGAKNNYGYTF
NA,TRBD2,TRBJ2-5,TRBV2,TGTGCCAGCAGTGAGTCGGGACTAACTTTCCAAGAGACCCAGTACTTC,CASSESGLTFQETQYF
NA,TRBD2,TRBJ2-7,TRBV27,TGTGCCAGCAGTTTATCACTAGCGGGAGTGTACGAGCAGTACTTC,CASSLSLAGVYEQYF
NA,NA,TRBJ1-1,TRBV6-4,TGTGCCAGCACCGAATATCCGGGATACTCTGAAGCTTTCTTT,CASTEYPGYSEAFF
NA,TRBD1,TRBJ1-1,TRBV18,TGTGCCAGCTCCGGGACAGGGGGGTATAATGAAGCTTTCTTT,CASSGTGGYNEAFF
NA,NA,TRBJ2-2,TRBV28,TGTGCCAGCACTAGGGGGGGGCACCGGGAGCTGTTTTTT,CASTRGGHRELFF
NA,NA,TRBJ1-2,TRBV7-9,TGTGCCAGCAGCCCCCCTCGGGCAGGGCTAGCTAACTATGGCTACACCTTC,CASSPPRAGLANYGYTF
NA,NA,TRBJ1-5,TRBV24-1,TGTGCCACCAGTGATCTGAGACACGTCAATCAGCCCCAGCATTTT,CATSDLRHVNQPQHF
NA,NA,TRBJ1-1,TRBV6-5,TGTGCCAGCAGTTCGGGGGGATGGAGCACTGAAGCTTTCTTT,CASSSGGWSTEAFF
NA,NA,TRBJ2-1,TRBV5-1,TGCGCCAGCAGAGCGCCGTCCTCTAGCATGGGGTTCTTC,CASRAPSSSMGFF
NA,NA,TRBJ1-1,TRBV7-9,TGTGCCAGCAGCTTGTCGGTTAACACTGAAGCTTTCTTT,CASSLSVNTEAFF
NA,TRBD1,TRBJ1-1,TRBV29-1,TGCAGCGGGGGGACAGCGAACACTGAAGCTTTCTTT,CSGGTANTEAFF
NA,NA,TRBJ1-2,TRBV6-5,TGTGCCAGCAGTTACTCGCGGGGTTATGGCTACACCTTC,CASSYSRGYGYTF
NA,TRBD1,TRBJ1-2,TRBV27,TGTGCCAGCAGTTTCCTTTTTCGTGGTCGGACAGGGAGCTATGGCTACACCTTC,CASSFLFRGRTGSYGYTF
NA,NA,TRBJ2-5,TRBV15,TGTGCCACCAGCAGAGATTTCGAGCAGGTGACCCAGTACTTC,CATSRDFEQVTQYF
NA,NA,TRBJ2-2,TRBV7-7,TGTGCCAGCAGCTTCTTTTCCGCGGGGAACACCGGGGAGCTGTTTTTT,CASSFFSAGNTGELFF
NA,NA,TRBJ2-7,TRBV21-1,TGTGCCAGCAGCAAGGCACAGGGGGTTACGGGGGAGCAGTACTTC,CASSKAQGVTGEQYF
NA,NA,TRBJ1-2,TRBV25-1,TGTGCCAGCAGTGAAGGGACGTGGGAGGGGGTTGGCTACACCTTC,CASSEGTWEGVGYTF
NA,TRBD2,TRBJ2-1,TRBV10-2,TGCGCCAGCAGTACCATAGCGGGGGGGCTTAGTGAGCAGTTCTTC,CASSTIAGGLSEQFF
NA,TRBD1,TRBJ1-1,TRBV19,TGTGCCAGTAGTCCTACACAGGGGGCAAGGACTGAAGCTTTCTTT,CASSPTQGARTEAFF
NA,TRBD1,TRBJ2-1,TRBV7-6,TGTGCCAGCAGCTTATCGGGACAGGGACACAATGAGCAGTTCTTC,CASSLSGQGHNEQFF
NA,NA,TRBJ1-5,TRBV6-5,TGTGCCAGCAGTTACAGCGAGGGGGATCAGCCCCAGCATTTT,CASSYSEGDQPQHF
NA,TRBD1,TRBJ1-1,TRBV11-2,TGTGCCAGCACCTCGGACAGGGGAGGTGAAGCTTTCTTT,CASTSDRGGEAFF
NA,NA,TRBJ2-7,TRBV7-9,TGTGCCAGCAGTCGCACCCCTCCCTACGGGACTGACACCTACGAGCAGTACTTC,CASSRTPPYGTDTYEQYF
NA,TRBD2,TRBJ2-7,TRBV7-9,TGTGCCAGCAGCTTAGATCCCCGTAGTAGCGGGAGCTACGAGCAGTACTTC,CASSLDPRSSGSYEQYF
NA,NA,TRBJ2-2,TRBV2,TGTGCCAGTGCCCCGACTGCGGTGGGGGAGCTGTTTTTT,CASAPTAVGELFF
NA,NA,TRBJ1-4,TRBV5-6,TGTGCCAGCAGCTCCCGAGGAGGGGTTGGTGAAAAACTGTTTTTT,CASSSRGGVGEKLFF
NA,TRBD1,TRBJ2-4,TRBV5-8,TGTGCCAGCAGCTTCGGGACAGGGGGTAACATTCAGTACTTC,CASSFGTGGNIQYF
NA,NA,TRBJ2-2,TRBV3-1/TRBV3-2,TGTGCCAGCAGTAGTTACGGCGGGGAGCTGTTTTTT,CASSSYGGELFF
NA,NA,TRBJ2-1,TRBV11-3,TGTGCCAGCAGCTTAGATCAAGGAGGGTCGGCGCGAACGGGTGAGCAGTTCTTC,CASSLDQGGSARTGEQFF
NA,NA,TRBJ2-2,TRBV9,TGTGCCAGCAGCGTAAAGAGATTAGCTCCGGGGATCTCCGGGGAGCTGTTTTTT,CASSVKRLAPGISGELFF
NA,NA,TRBJ2-7,TRBV28,TGTGCCACCCTCTTTCAGAGGGCTGTCAACGAGCAGTACTTC,CATLFQRAVNEQYF
NA,TRBD2,TRBJ2-1,TRBV5-4,TGTGCCAGCAGCCCGGGGACTAGCCCCCACAATGAGCAGTTCTTC,CASSPGTSPHNEQFF
NA,NA,TRBJ1-5,TRBV7-7,TGTGCCAGCAGCCGGGACAAACGGGTCAATCAGCCCCAGCATTTT,CASSRDKRVNQPQHF
NA,NA,TRBJ1-5,TRBV28,TGTGCCAGCAGTTTATGGACAGGCTACAATCAGCCCCAGCATTTT,CASSLWTGYNQPQHF
NA,NA,TRBJ2-2,TRBV6-5,TGTGCCAGCAGTTACTGGACAACCGGGGAGCTGTTTTTT,CASSYWTTGELFF
NA,TRBD1,TRBJ1-5,TRBV2,TGTGCCAGCAGTGAATATGGGACAGGGAAAGGTCAGCCCCAGCATTTT,CASSEYGTGKGQPQHF
NA,NA,TRBJ1-2,TRBV29-1,TGCAGCGCCCGAGGGATAGGTACCTACTATGGCTACACCTTC,CSARGIGTYYGYTF
NA,TRBD1,TRBJ1-1,TRBV7-8,TGTGCCAGCAGCCCTCGGACAGGGGCGGGGGTGAACACTGAAGCTTTCTTT,CASSPRTGAGVNTEAFF
NA,NA,TRBJ1-5,TRBV4-3,TGCGCCAGCAGCCAGGACAGTTCCATTGGGCCCCAGCATTTT,CASSQDSSIGPQHF
NA,NA,TRBJ1-5,TRBV6-2/TRBV6-3,TGTGCCAGCAGTTACCCCGGACAGCTATACAATCAGCCCCAGCATTTT,CASSYPGQLYNQPQHF
NA,NA,TRBJ1-5,TRBV30,TGTGCCTGGCGACTCGGGGGGGCCGGCAATCAGCCCCAGCATTTT,CAWRLGGAGNQPQHF
NA,NA,TRBJ2-3,TRBV10-3,TGTGCCATCAGTCTAGACCCCCAAAGTTTTAGCACAGATACGCAGTATTTT,CAISLDPQSFSTDTQYF
once,NA,TRBJ2-6,TRBV4-3,TGCGCCAGCAGCCAAGATCCCGGGTACGGGGCCAACGTCCTGACTTTC,CASSQDPGYGANVLTF
NA,NA,TRBJ2-3,TRBV6-2/TRBV6-3,TGTGCCAGCAGTTACCATCGGGGGAGATATGAAACAGATACGCAGTATTTT,CASSYHRGRYETDTQYF
NA,NA,TRBJ2-3,TRBV5-6,TGTGCCAGCAGCTTTTTAGGGGCCACAGATACGCAGTATTTT,CASSFLGATDTQYF
NA,NA,TRBJ2-2,TRBV28,TGTGCCAGCAGTCTAAACACCGGGGAGCTGTTTTTT,CASSLNTGELFF
NA,TRBD2,TRBJ2-3,TRBV5-1,TGCGCCAGCAGCTTTCTACTAGCGTCGGGCACAGATACGCAGTATTTT,CASSFLLASGTDTQYF
once,TRBD2,TRBJ2-5,TRBV7-2,TGTGCCAGCAGCTTAGAACTAGCGGGGGTACAAGAGACCCAGTACTTC,CASSLELAGVQETQYF